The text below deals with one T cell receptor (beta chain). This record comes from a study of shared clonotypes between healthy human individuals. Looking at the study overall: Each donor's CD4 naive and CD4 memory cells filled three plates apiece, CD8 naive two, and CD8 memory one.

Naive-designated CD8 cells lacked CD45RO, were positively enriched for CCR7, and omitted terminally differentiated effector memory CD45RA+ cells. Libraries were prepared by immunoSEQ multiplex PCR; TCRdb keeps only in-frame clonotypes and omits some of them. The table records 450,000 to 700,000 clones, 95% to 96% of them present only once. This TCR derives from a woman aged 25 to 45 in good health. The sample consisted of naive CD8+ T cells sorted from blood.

In DNA, the CDR3 is TGTGCCAGCAGCTTAAACGGACATCTCTATAGCAATCAGCCCCAGCATTTT. Protein product: CASSLNGHLYSNQPQHF. The J gene is TRBJ1-5, the V gene TRBV11-3, with D tentatively TRBD1 (5 bases). The CDR3 covers 17 residues. Between the trimmed V and J ends, which lost 2 bases and 0 bases, there was a span of 14 bases. Germline loops: CDR1 SGHNT, CDR2 YENEEA.